This T cell receptor beta chain emerged from a study of T cell responses to AZD1222 COVID-19 vaccine. Looking at the study overall: Second-dose intervals of approximately 4 or approximately 12 weeks were pooled.

V dropped 7 bases and J dropped 2; count of bases not matched to a gene: 8. The CDR3 is made up of 14 amino acids. Per germline, CDR1 MNHEY and CDR2 SVGAGI. Sequencing was performed with immunoSEQ multiplex PCR; in TCRdb, only in-frame clones are kept and a portion is missing. The sample has around 88,000 clones; approximately 87% are singletons. About this clone: Its antigen remains unidentified.

General study points: Nearly half of unique spike-specific TCRs reportedly avoided B.1.351 and B.1.1.7 mutated regions. Baseline seropositives among AZD1222 recipients totaled only 5 to 7. When two AZD1222 doses had been given, Spike-specific TCR breadth and depth rose.

V usage is TRBV6-5 and J usage is TRBJ2-7, with TRBD1 matching over 7 bases. The TCR comes from an adult in good health. The material was peripheral blood, obtained on day 0 of AZD1222 vaccination. CDR3 in DNA: TGTGCCAGCAAGTCGACAGGGCTGACCTACGAGCAGTACTTC. Translating gives CASKSTGLTYEQYF.